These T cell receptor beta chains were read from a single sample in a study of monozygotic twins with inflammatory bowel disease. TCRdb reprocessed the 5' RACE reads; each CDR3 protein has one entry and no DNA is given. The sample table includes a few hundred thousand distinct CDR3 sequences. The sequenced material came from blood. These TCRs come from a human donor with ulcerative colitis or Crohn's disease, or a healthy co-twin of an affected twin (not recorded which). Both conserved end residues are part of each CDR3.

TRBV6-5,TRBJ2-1,CASSYFSGGPGTDEQFF
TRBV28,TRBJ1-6,CASSPPGVDYNSPLHF
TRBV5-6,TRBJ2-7,CASSLEGGWQGYEQYF
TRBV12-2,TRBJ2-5,CASRPGTSTGETQYF
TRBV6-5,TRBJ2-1,CASSYSIRRYNEQFF
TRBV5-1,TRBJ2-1,CASSLAQSYNEQFF
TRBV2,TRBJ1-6,CASSRVGASYNSPLHF
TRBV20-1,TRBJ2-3,CSASDKLAGYITDTQYF
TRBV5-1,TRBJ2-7,CASSSPTGAHEQYF
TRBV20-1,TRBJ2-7,CSAIRTGGSLPYEQYF
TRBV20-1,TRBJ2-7,CSASRDHEQYF
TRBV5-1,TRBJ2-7,CASSEGTNEQYF
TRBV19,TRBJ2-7,CASSGTGVPSYEQYF
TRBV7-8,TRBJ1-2,CASSKTNSGYTF
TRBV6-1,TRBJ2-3,CASRISGTGGASTDSQYF
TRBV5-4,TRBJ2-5,CASSAGTDYLRETQYF
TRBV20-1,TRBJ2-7,CSGQNPYEQYF
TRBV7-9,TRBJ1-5,CASSRDVGMEPQHF
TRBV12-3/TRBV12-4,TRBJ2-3,CASSKGLPSTDTQYF
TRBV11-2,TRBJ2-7,CASSSWGYEQYF
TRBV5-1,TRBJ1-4,CASSLGTGLEKLFF
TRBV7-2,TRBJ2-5,CASSFNRGHETQYF
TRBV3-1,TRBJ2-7,CASSIRLAGHYEQYF
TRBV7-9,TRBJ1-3,CASSFGHDPGNTIYF
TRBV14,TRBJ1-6,CASSQGVFGPRDNSPLHF
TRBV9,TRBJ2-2,CASSVRGQGAFAGELFF
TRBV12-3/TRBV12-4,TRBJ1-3,CASRRTGIGNTIYF
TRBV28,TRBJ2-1,CASSLSFQGHNEQFF
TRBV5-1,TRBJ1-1,CASSGGTGIVTEAFF
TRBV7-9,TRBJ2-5,CASSQPGQGETQYF
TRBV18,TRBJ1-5,CASSPKVGNQPQHF